Shown below are 26 T cell receptor beta chains from a single sample sequenced in a study of T cells in Graves' hyperthyroidism and ophthalmopathy. Using RNA transcripts as the source, TCR beta CDR3 regions were amplified. HTBI primers were the set used in a first-round RT-PCR of the TCR CDR3. Using its own MiXCR run on the multiplex PCR reads, TCRdb lists one record per CDR3 protein. The top ten hold roughly 7% of the sample, which has approximately 600,000 distinct CDR3 sequences, 11% to 15% seen once. Material for sequencing was blood. These receptors came from a woman in her late teens or twenties with Graves' ophthalmopathy.

This clonotype was detected only a few times. An end of the junction does not agree with germline; a read error may underlie this. J is TRBJ2-7 and V is TRBV11-3; D assignment may be TRBD1 or TRBD2 (5 bases each). The CDR3 consists of 16 residues. Germline V gene lookup returns CDR1 SGHNT and CDR2 YENEEA. The CDR3 coding sequence is TGCGCCAGCAGCCAAGATGGGCCGGGACCCCTCTACGAGCAGTACTTC. It yields the protein CASSQDGPGPLYEQYF.

This clonotype has just a few counts. The genes are TRBV6-1 and TRBJ1-2, with D uncertain. Trimming pared 7 bases from V and 5 bases from J, leaving 14 bases between. The CDR3 is 13 residues long. Germline CDR1 MNHNS, CDR2 SASEGT. The CDR3 sequence is CASTVGIGYGYTF. As DNA, the CDR3 is TGTGCCAGCACAGTCGGTATCGGTTATGGCTACACCTTC.

This clonotype was seen ten or more times. This chain uses TRBV19 with TRBJ1-1; unclear D gene. The CDR3 has 15 amino acids. Between the trimmed V and J ends, which lost 5 bases and 0 bases, there was a span of 13 bases. The germline CDR1 and CDR2 sequences are LNHDA and SQIVND (reference sequence). The CDR3 sequence: CASSWVSHMNTEAFF. CDR3 bases: TGTGCCAGTAGTTGGGTCTCGCACATGAACACTGAAGCTTTCTTT.

This clonotype has a count of ten or more. The V call is TRBV5-6, the J call TRBJ1-1, with 8 bases aligning to TRBD1. The CDR3 contains 17 residues. Unmatched junction bases numbered 10, after V lost 2 bases and J lost 1 base. Germline CDR1 SGHDT, CDR2 YYEEEE. The CDR3 here is CASSFLVDRAENTEAFF. The CDR3 DNA reads TGTGCCAGCAGCTTCCTGGTGGACAGGGCTGAGAACACTGAAGCTTTCTTT.

The chain carries TRBV20-1 and TRBJ1-2, with D perhaps matching TRBD1 (5 bases). This CDR3 comprises 15 residues. Germline CDR1 is DFQATT and CDR2 is SNEGSKA (reference sequence). V was pared by 0 bases and J by 5 bases, with 16 bases between. The CDR3 sequence is CSARDQGRERYGYTF. For the CDR3, the DNA is TGCAGTGCTAGAGATCAGGGCAGGGAACGGTATGGCTACACCTTC.

This chain connects TRBV19 to TRBJ2-5; TRBD2 agrees at 12 bases. Germline values: CDR1 LNHDA, CDR2 SQIVND (reference sequence). This CDR3 comprises 15 residues. Trimming cost V 5 bases and J 7 bases; bases outside gene matches: 8. Here the CDR3 DNA reads TGTGCCAGTAGTGGTGGACTAGCGGGGACGGGGACCCAGTACTTC. It is translated as CASSGGLAGTGTQYF.

Many counts were recorded for this clonotype. The V gene is TRBV6-5, the J gene TRBJ1-2; 7 nucleotides align to TRBD1. Losses at the gene ends were 2 bases for V and 6 bases for J; bases not matched to a gene: 3. The V gene's germline CDR1 is MNHEY and CDR2 SVGAGI. The CDR3 runs 13 residues. The CDR3 here is CASSYGQAHGYTF. In DNA, the CDR3 is TGTGCCAGCAGTTACGGACAGGCCCATGGCTACACCTTC.

The chain carries TRBV24-1 and TRBJ1-5; 9 nucleotides agree with TRBD1. After removal of 9 bases from V and 0 bases from J, the junction contained 5 bases not matched to a gene. The CDR3 contains 15 residues. CDR1 and CDR2 (germline): KGHDR, SFDVKD. The CDR3 DNA follows: TGTGCCACCTCTTACAGGGGGCTTAGCAATCAGCCCCAGCATTTT. It translates to CATSYRGLSNQPQHF.

This clonotype was found many times. The chain uses TRBV7-2 and TRBJ2-7, with 7 bases fitting TRBD1. This CDR3 is built from 14 residues. Germline V gene lookup returns CDR1 SGHTA and CDR2 FQGNSA. After removal of 3 bases from V and 0 bases from J, the junction contained 2 bases not matched to a gene. As DNA, the CDR3 is TGTGCCAGCAGCTTTCAGGGGGACTCCTACGAGCAGTACTTC. This gives the protein CASSFQGDSYEQYF. Drawing the rest from reference TRBV7-2 and TRBJ2-7, the complete variable domain is GAGVSQSPSNKVTEKGKDVELRCDPISGHTALYWYRQSLGQGLEFLIYFQGNSAPDKSGLPSDRFSAERTGGSVSTLTIQRTQQEDSAVYLCASSFQGDSYEQYFGPGTRLTVT.

This clonotype was detected ten times or more. The rearrangement joins TRBV14 to TRBJ1-1; a possible D gene is TRBD1 (5 bases). The V end was cut by 4 bases, the J end by 3 bases, with 15 bases between. The CDR3 sequence is 15 residues long. The V gene's germline CDR1 is SGHDN and CDR2 FVKESK. The CDR3 DNA follows: TGTGCCAGCAGCCCGCAGGGTTCCCAATACACTGAAGCTTTCTTT. Amino acids: CASSPQGSQYTEAFF.

The sample holds many counts of this clonotype. The chain has TRBV28 and TRBJ2-2; the match to TRBD1 covers 9 bases. The V segment lost 6 bases and the J segment 5 bases; nucleotides outside the gene matches: 10. The CDR3 length is 16 residues. Germline CDR1 is MDHEN and CDR2 is SYDVKM. CDR3 residues: CASSEPGQGRTGELFF. As DNA, the CDR3 is TGTGCCAGCAGCGAACCGGGACAGGGTAGGACCGGGGAGCTGTTTTTT.

The chain uses TRBV19 and TRBJ1-5; D uncertain. Trimming took 2 bases from V and 7 from J, leaving 9 bases between them. Looked up from germline, CDR1 is LNHDA and CDR2 is SQIVND (reference sequence). The CDR3 consists of 13 residues. CDR3 loop: CASSIKNGQPQHF. The CDR3 region has the DNA TGTGCCAGTAGTATAAAAAACGGACAGCCCCAGCATTTT.

The chain couples TRBV7-3 to TRBJ1-1, with 8 bases aligning to TRBD1. This CDR3 has 17 residues. V shed 2 bases and J 1 base; nucleotides not matched to a gene: 9. In germline, CDR1 is SGHTA, CDR2 FQGTGA. Here the CDR3 DNA reads TGTGCCAGCAGCTTATACACCCCCGGGACAGGGAACACTGAAGCTTTCTTT. Translation gives CASSLYTPGTGNTEAFF.

This clonotype has only a few counts. The genes are TRBV27 and TRBJ2-5; D not resolved. V lost 6 bases and J 3 bases, leaving 8 bases between the germline ends. Germline V gives CDR1 MNHEY, CDR2 SMNVEV (reference sequence). CDR3 length equals 12 residues. CDR3 nucleotides: TGTGCCAGCAGCGAACCTAAAGAGACCCAGTACTTC. Its translation: CASSEPKETQYF.

At least ten counts were recorded for this clonotype. This chain connects TRBV6-1 to TRBJ1-1, with D possibly TRBD1 on 5 matching bases. The length of the CDR3 is 12 residues. Germline-derived CDR1 and CDR2 are MNHNS and SASEGT. Trimming removed 5 bases from V and 6 bases from J, with 10 bases in between. This chain's CDR3 is CASSTMGAEAFF. CDR3 coding DNA: TGTGCCAGCAGTACCATGGGGGCTGAAGCTTTCTTT.

DNA for the CDR3: TGTGCCAGCAGCTTAGCTCCAGAAAGGGGCGCCACAGATACGCAGTATTTT. Amino acids: CASSLAPERGATDTQYF. The V and J genes are TRBV7-9 and TRBJ2-3, with TRBD1 as a possible D gene (5 bases). Trimming removed 0 bases at V and 2 bases at J, with 15 bases between. Per germline, CDR1 SEHNR and CDR2 FQNEAQ (reference sequence). The CDR3 is 17 residues long.

This clonotype was counted ten times or more. V gene TRBV11-2 combines with J gene TRBJ1-3; D gene unclear. Germline V CDR1 and CDR2: SGHAT, FQNNGV. The CDR3 spans 14 residues. The V gene lost 1 base and the J gene lost 3 bases, with 7 bases spanning the gap. CDR3 nucleotides: TGTGCCAGCAGCTTAGGCTGGATTGGAAACACCATATATTTT. It specifies CASSLGWIGNTIYF. Supplemented by reference TRBV11-2 and TRBJ1-3, the full variable domain reads EAGVAQSPRYKIIEKRQSVAFWCNPISGHATLYWYQQILGQGPKLLIQFQNNGVVDDSQLPKDRFSAERLKGVDSTLKIQPAKLEDSAVYLCASSLGWIGNTIYFGEGSWLTVV.

The rearrangement joins TRBV2 to TRBJ2-5; no clear D. The V and J ends lost 2 bases and 12 bases respectively, with 19 bases between them. Germline assignment: CDR1 SNHLY and CDR2 FYNNEI. The CDR3 contains 14 residues. CDR3: CASSEFGLKALKYF. CDR3 coding DNA: TGTGCCAGCAGTGAATTCGGCCTCAAGGCTCTGAAGTACTTC. The whole variable domain, filled in from reference TRBV2 and TRBJ2-5, reads EPEVTQTPSHQVTQMGQEVILRCVPISNHLYFYWYRQILGQKVEFLVSFYNNEISEKSEIFDDQFSVERPDGSNFTLKIRSTKLEDSAMYFCASSEFGLKALKYFGPGTRLLVL.

Only a few counts were recorded for this clonotype. This chain uses TRBV7-9 with TRBJ2-1; 7 bases align to TRBD1. V lost 6 bases, J lost 0 bases, and 8 bases stayed unmatched. Germline CDR1 reads SEHNR; CDR2 reads FQNEAQ (reference sequence). CDR3 length: 16 amino acids. The CDR3 DNA follows: TGTGCCAGCAGTTCCAGGACAGGCCACTCCTACAATGAGCAGTTCTTC. It yields the protein CASSSRTGHSYNEQFF.

This clonotype showed up just a few times. This may come from a read error, since a much larger clone is one base off. V gene TRBV3-1 combines with J gene TRBJ1-5, with 10 bases fitting TRBD1. The germline CDR1 and CDR2 sequences are LGHDT and YNNKEL (reference sequence). CDR3 length: 14 amino acids. V trimming: 5 bases; J trimming: 6 bases; junction bases outside the gene matches: 4. DNA for the CDR3: TGTGCCAGCAGCGTCCGGACAGGGGGTCAGCCCCAGCATTTT. Residues: CASSVRTGGQPQHF.

This clonotype was picked up many times. The genes are TRBV7-9 and TRBJ1-1; D might be TRBD1 (5 bases). The CDR3 sequence is 13 residues long. Trimming cost V 5 bases and J 2 bases, with 9 bases left between them. CDR1 and CDR2 (germline): SEHNR, FQNEAQ (reference sequence). The CDR3 protein is CASSRGQNTEAFF. The CDR3 nucleotides are TGTGCCAGCAGCCGCGGACAAAACACTGAAGCTTTCTTT.

This clonotype was detected many times. CDR3 sequence reads: CASSLPEGNTGELFF. The CDR3 bases are TGCGCCAGCAGCTTGCCAGAGGGGAACACCGGGGAGCTGTTTTTT. The rearrangement links TRBV5-1 to TRBJ2-2; maybe TRBD2 (5 bases). The CDR3 contains 15 residues. Germline CDR1 reads SGHRS; CDR2 reads YFSETQ. The germline V and J ends were trimmed by 1 base and 1 base, with 8 bases remaining between them.

This clonotype has ten or more counts. This sequence joins TRBV30 and TRBJ1-5; no firm D call. The germline V and J ends were trimmed by 0 bases and 5 bases, with 8 bases remaining between them. The CDR3 totals 13 residues. CDR1 and CDR2 (germline): GTSNPN, SVGIG (reference sequence). CDR3 sequence (DNA): TGTGCCTGGAGTGTAGGACTTCATCAGCCCCAGCATTTT. Its translation is CAWSVGLHQPQHF.

This clonotype showed up many times. The CDR3 DNA sequence: TGTGCCAGCAGCCGTGGGACAGGGCGGGAGACCCAGTACTTC. This encodes CASSRGTGRETQYF. The chain joins TRBV5-6 to TRBJ2-5, with 9 bases that match TRBD1. With 4 bases clipped from V and 5 bases from J, the junction kept 6 bases outside the gene matches. The CDR3 contains 14 residues. The germline gives CDR1 SGHDT, CDR2 YYEEEE.

V usage is TRBV5-6 and J usage is TRBJ2-7, with D maybe TRBD2 (5 bases). The CDR3 has 15 residues. Germline V gene data show CDR1 as SGHDT and CDR2 as YYEEEE. The V end lost 4 bases, the J end lost 5 bases, and 19 bases lay between the germline ends. CDR3 nucleotides: TGTGCCAGCAGCCCGGGATTGGCCTTGGCGAACGAGCAGTACTTC. Translation gives CASSPGLALANEQYF.

This clonotype was counted at least ten times. The gene calls are TRBV11-3 and TRBJ2-7; D uncertain. With 0 bases removed from V and 2 bases from J, the gap between germline ends came to 11 bases. Germline-derived CDR1 and CDR2 are SGHNT and YENEEA. CDR3 length equals 15 residues. CDR3 residues: CASSLEWPQAYEQYF. For the CDR3, the DNA is TGTGCCAGCAGCTTAGAGTGGCCCCAGGCCTACGAGCAGTACTTC.